One sample yielded the 10 T cell receptor beta chains listed below, sequenced in a study of CD8+CD57+ T cells in acquired aplastic anemia. Genomic DNA acted as the template from which TCR beta VDJ combination and CDR3 sequence profiling were carried out. TCRdb recomputed calls from the reads with MiXCR, one row per CDR3 protein. The table records about 170,000 distinct CDR3 sequences, 35% to 55% of them present only once. Sequencing was carried out using sorted CD4+, CD8+, or CD8+CD57+ T cells (not recorded which) from PBMCs. These receptors were collected from a human donor in good health.

This rearrangement joins TRBV2 to TRBJ2-1, with a tentative D call TRBD2 (6 bases). The V end was cut by 4 bases, the J end by 6 bases, with 16 bases between. Germline V gene sequence: CDR1 SNHLY, CDR2 FYNNEI. The CDR3 has 15 amino acids. CDR3 sequence reads: CASSANLGLSNEQFF. CDR3 nucleotides: TGTGCCAGCAGTGCCAATTTGGGACTTTCCAATGAGCAGTTCTTC.

This clonotype was seen at least ten times. The gene calls are TRBV6-5 and TRBJ2-7; TRBD2 might be the D (6 bases). Trimming cost V 1 base and J 7 bases, with 14 bases left between them. The CDR3 has 14 residues. Germline-derived CDR1 and CDR2 are MNHEY and SVGAGI. As DNA, the CDR3 is TGTGCCAGCAGTTACTTCCAAGGGGCGGGAGAGCAGTACTTC. This gives the protein CASSYFQGAGEQYF.

This chain's CDR3 is CASSSGPTDWADTQYF. The DNA of the CDR3 is TGTGCCAGCAGCTCTGGACCGACAGATTGGGCAGATACGCAGTATTTT. The V gene is TRBV11-1, the J gene TRBJ2-3; TRBD1 might be the D (5 bases). This CDR3 spans 16 amino acids. Looked up from germline, CDR1 is SGHAT and CDR2 is FQDESV (reference sequence). Trimming cost V 4 bases and J 4 bases, with 18 bases left between them.

As to this clonotype: This may arise from a read error, as a much more abundant clone is one base away. V gene TRBV28 combines with J gene TRBJ1-2; 7 bases line up with TRBD1. The length of the CDR3 is 16 residues. Germline trimming cut 4 bases from V and 4 bases from J; bases unmatched to any gene: 12. CDR1 is MDHEN and CDR2 is SYDVKM in the germline V gene. The CDR3 nucleotides are TGTGCCAGCAGTTCTGGGACCGTCCAGGGGGTCTATGGCTACACCTTC. Translated, it gives CASSSGTVQGVYGYTF.

The chain combines TRBV2 with TRBJ1-1; D gene uncertain. Germline values: CDR1 SNHLY, CDR2 FYNNEI. The CDR3 extends over 15 amino acids. V dropped 0 bases and J dropped 5 bases, with 13 bases sitting between them. The CDR3 coding sequence is TGTGCCAGCAGTGAAGCAGCGGCGGGAAAAACTGAAGCTTTCTTT. Translated, it gives CASSEAAAGKTEAFF. Complete variable domain (other parts from reference TRBV2 and TRBJ1-1): EPEVTQTPSHQVTQMGQEVILRCVPISNHLYFYWYRQILGQKVEFLVSFYNNEISEKSEIFDDQFSVERPDGSNFTLKIRSTKLEDSAMYFCASSEAAAGKTEAFFGQGTRLTVV.

V and J are TRBV6-5 and TRBJ1-1; the match to TRBD1 covers 7 bases. This CDR3 has 15 residues. The germline gives CDR1 MNHEY, CDR2 SVGAGI. V lost 8 bases and J lost 1; bases outside the gene matches: 10. The CDR3 reads CASSYRQGPNTEAFF. CDR3 in DNA: TGTGCCAGCTCTTACCGACAGGGCCCGAACACTGAAGCTTTCTTT.

The J gene is TRBJ2-2, the V gene TRBV15; D unclear. V shed 2 bases and J shed 0 bases, with 10 bases lying between them. From germline, CDR1 is LNHNV and CDR2 YYDKDF (reference sequence). There are 16 residues in the CDR3. The chain's CDR3 is CATSRSGGTNTGELFF. For the CDR3, the DNA is TGTGCCACCAGCAGATCAGGCGGAACGAACACCGGGGAGCTGTTTTTT.

In DNA, the CDR3 is TGTGCCACCAGTGATCCTAGTCGGGACGAAGCTTTCTTT. As protein: CATSDPSRDEAFF. The chain recombines TRBV24-1 with TRBJ1-1, with D maybe TRBD1 (5 bases). V was pared by 3 bases and J by 8 bases, with 12 bases between. Per the germline V gene, CDR1 is KGHDR and CDR2 is SFDVKD. The CDR3 totals 13 residues.

Many counts were recorded for this clonotype. CDR3 sequence: CASSLRAGVQETQYF. The CDR3 nucleotides read TGTGCCAGCAGCTTAAGGGCAGGGGTTCAAGAGACCCAGTACTTC. The chain employs TRBV7-3 and TRBJ2-5; tentative D call: TRBD1 (6 bases). The germline V gene encodes CDR1 SGHTA and CDR2 FQGTGA. This CDR3 is 15 amino acids long. V shed 1 base and J shed 2 bases, with 11 bases lying between them.

V gene TRBV25-1 combines with J gene TRBJ2-7, with 9 bases lining up with TRBD2. CDR3 length equals 14 residues. Trimming at V came to 5 bases and at J to 3 bases, leaving 5 bases not matched to a gene. Germline loops: CDR1 MGHDK, CDR2 SYGVNS. For the CDR3, the DNA is TGTGCCAGCAGTTCGGGACTAGCACGCTACGAGCAGTACTTC. Protein product: CASSSGLARYEQYF.